Below, 6 T cell receptor beta chains from the same sample are listed, as sequenced in a study of T cell changes during pregnancy in multiple sclerosis. The data were produced by immunoSEQ multiplex PCR, yet TCRdb's version contains in-frame clones alone and is incomplete. This table has 50,000 or so clones, approximately 92% appearing once. This specimen consisted of CD4+ T cells from peripheral blood mononuclear cells, obtained in the third trimester of pregnancy. The receptors stem from a female donor with multiple sclerosis, enrolled in a pregnancy study.

This chain links TRBV15 with TRBJ1-4, with TRBD1 as a possible D gene (5 bases). V lost 0 bases and J 8 bases, leaving 16 bases between the germline ends. The CDR3 is made up of 16 amino acids. CDR1 and CDR2 from the germline V gene are LNHNV and YYDKDF (reference sequence). The CDR3 DNA is TGTGCCACCAGCAGAGAGGGCGCCAGGGTTGGGGAAAAACTGTTTTTT. It specifies CATSREGARVGEKLFF.

The chain has TRBV2 and TRBJ1-1; possible D gene TRBD1, 6 bases. V was shortened by 6 bases and J by 1 base, with 12 bases between the two germline ends. Germline values: CDR1 SNHLY, CDR2 FYNNEI. This CDR3 comprises 14 residues. CDR3 sequence reads: CASSYRDKNTEAFF. CDR3 coding DNA: TGTGCCAGCAGCTACCGGGACAAGAACACTGAAGCTTTCTTT. Drawing the rest from reference TRBV2 and TRBJ1-1, the complete variable domain is EPEVTQTPSHQVTQMGQEVILRCVPISNHLYFYWYRQILGQKVEFLVSFYNNEISEKSEIFDDQFSVERPDGSNFTLKIRSTKLEDSAMYFCASSYRDKNTEAFFGQGTRLTVV.

The chain links TRBV18 to TRBJ1-2, with D maybe TRBD1 (5 bases). CDR3 length: 11 residues. Between the trimmed V and J ends, which lost 8 bases and 8 bases, there was a span of 12 bases. Looked up from germline, CDR1 is KGHSH and CDR2 is LQKENI. CDR3 nucleotide sequence: TGTGCCAGCCTGGGGGAGGAGGGCTACACCTTC. It encodes CASLGEEGYTF.

The V gene is TRBV9, the J gene TRBJ2-5; 11 bases are shared with TRBD2. The germline CDR1 and CDR2 sequences are SGDLS and YYNGEE. J was trimmed by 7 bases and V by 2 bases; bases with no gene match: 10. The CDR3 extends over 16 amino acids. Here the CDR3 reads CASSVKHSGGAGTQYF. DNA for the CDR3: TGTGCCAGCAGCGTTAAGCATAGCGGGGGGGCCGGGACCCAGTACTTC.

The chain employs TRBV9 and TRBJ1-2; TRBD1 matches at 8 bases. Germline V lookup: CDR1 SGDLS, CDR2 YYNGEE. The CDR3 has 15 residues. Germline trimming cut 2 bases from V and 2 bases from J; bases unmatched to any gene: 5. CDR3 region: CASSVGQGLNYGYTF. Here the CDR3 DNA reads TGTGCCAGCAGCGTCGGACAGGGCTTGAACTATGGCTACACCTTC.

This clone occurred once. The V and J genes are TRBV6-5 and TRBJ2-3, with 8 bases fitting TRBD1. J lost 1 base, V lost 6 bases, and 0 bases had no gene match. The CDR3 has 13 residues. The germline CDR1 and CDR2 sequences are MNHEY and SVGAGI. The CDR3 region is CASRQGGTDTQYF. CDR3 coding DNA: TGTGCCAGCAGACAGGGGGGCACAGATACGCAGTATTTT.